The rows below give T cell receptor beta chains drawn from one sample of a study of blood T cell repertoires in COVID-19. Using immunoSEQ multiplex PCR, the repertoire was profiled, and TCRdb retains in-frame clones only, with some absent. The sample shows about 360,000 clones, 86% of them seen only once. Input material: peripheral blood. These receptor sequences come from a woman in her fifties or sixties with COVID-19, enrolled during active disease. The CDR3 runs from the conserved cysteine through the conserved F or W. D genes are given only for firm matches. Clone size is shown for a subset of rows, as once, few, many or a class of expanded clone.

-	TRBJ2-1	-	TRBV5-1	TGCGCCAGCAGCTACGGCAGGGACTCCTACAATGAGCAGTTCTTC	CASSYGRDSYNEQFF
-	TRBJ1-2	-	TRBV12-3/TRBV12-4	TGTGCCAGCAGACCCCAGGGGAACTATGGCTACACCTTC	CASRPQGNYGYTF
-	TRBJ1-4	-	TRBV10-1	TGCGCCAGCAGTGAGCAGGAACAACGGGGAAAACTGTTTTTT	CASSEQEQRGKLFF
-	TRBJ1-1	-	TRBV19	TGTGCCAGTAGTATGGGAGGGGTGAACACTGAAGCTTTCTTT	CASSMGGVNTEAFF
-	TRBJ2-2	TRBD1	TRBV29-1	TGCAGCGTTGAGGTTCGGGACAGGGTGGACACCGGGGAGCTGTTTTTT	CSVEVRDRVDTGELFF
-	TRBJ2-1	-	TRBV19	TGTGCCAGTCGTCCTTCGCGAGGGATGACTAGGAACAATGAGCAGTTCTTC	CASRPSRGMTRNNEQFF
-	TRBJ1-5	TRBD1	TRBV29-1	TGCAGCGTACAGGGACAGAGCAATCAGCCCCAGCATTTT	CSVQGQSNQPQHF
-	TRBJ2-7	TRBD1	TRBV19	TGTGCCAGTAGTATGACAGGGGCTATCTACGAGCAGTACTTC	CASSMTGAIYEQYF
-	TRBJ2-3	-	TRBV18	TGTGCCAGCTCACCCGAAACTAGCACAGATACGCAGTATTTT	CASSPETSTDTQYF
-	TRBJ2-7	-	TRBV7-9	TGTGCCAGCAGCTCGATCACAGGAGACTACGAGCAGTACTTC	CASSSITGDYEQYF
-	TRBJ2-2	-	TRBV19	TGTGCCAGTAGCCCAGACGGGTTGGGGGAGCTGTTTTTT	CASSPDGLGELFF
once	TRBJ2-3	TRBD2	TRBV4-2	TGTGCCAGCAGCCAAGTGGAGGCGGGGGGGCTGTCAGATACGCAGTATTTT	CASSQVEAGGLSDTQYF
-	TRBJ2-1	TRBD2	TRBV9	TGTGCCAGCACCCTAAGCGGGGGCCCCTACAATGAGCAGTTCTTC	CASTLSGGPYNEQFF
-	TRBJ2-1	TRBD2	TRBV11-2	TGTGCCAGTACTCCAGCGGGGGCCTCGGGGTGGAATGAGCAGTTCTTC	CASTPAGASGWNEQFF
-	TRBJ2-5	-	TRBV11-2	TGTGCCAGCAGCTTATTGATGTGGGCAGAGACCCAGTACTTC	CASSLLMWAETQYF
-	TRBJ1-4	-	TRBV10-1	TGCGCCAGCAGTGGACTAGGACGGAGTAATGAAAAACTGTTTTTT	CASSGLGRSNEKLFF
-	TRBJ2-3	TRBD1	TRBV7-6	TGTGCCAGCAGCGATTTTTGGACAGGACAACTCACAGATACGCAGTATTTT	CASSDFWTGQLTDTQYF
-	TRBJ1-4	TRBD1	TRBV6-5	TGTGCCAGCAGTTGGACAGGGATTTCAACTAATGAAAAACTGTTTTTT	CASSWTGISTNEKLFF
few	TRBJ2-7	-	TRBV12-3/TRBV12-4	TGTGCCAGCAGTTTAGCGCCCGGGGTCCAGTACTTC	CASSLAPGVQYF
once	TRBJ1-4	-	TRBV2	TGTGCCAGCAACCTTTTCGGGGGGCACGGTGAAAAACTGTTTTTT	CASNLFGGHGEKLFF
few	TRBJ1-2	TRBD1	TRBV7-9	TGTGCCAGCAGCTGGGGACAGGGTACGGATGGCTACACCTTC	CASSWGQGTDGYTF
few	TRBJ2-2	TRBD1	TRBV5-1	TGCGCCAGCAGCTTCGGGACAGGGGCCGGGGAGCTGTTTTTT	CASSFGTGAGELFF
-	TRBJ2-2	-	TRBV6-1	TGTGCCAGCAGTGAAGACAGGGTTGGGTTCAGGGAGCTGTTTTTT	CASSEDRVGFRELFF
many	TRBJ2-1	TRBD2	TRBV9	TGTGCCAGCAGCGGGGGACTAGCCCTAAACAATGAGCAGTTCTTC	CASSGGLALNNEQFF
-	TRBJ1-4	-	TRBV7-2	TGTGCCAGCAGCCCGAGTCCCGCGGCTAATGAAAAACTGTTTTTT	CASSPSPAANEKLFF
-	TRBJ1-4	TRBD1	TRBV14	TGTGCCAGCAGCCAACGACAGGGTTCGACTAATGAAAAACTGTTTTTT	CASSQRQGSTNEKLFF
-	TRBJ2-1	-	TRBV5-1	TGCGCCAGCAGCTTGGGAGGAGGTCGGTACAATGAGCAGTTCTTC	CASSLGGGRYNEQFF
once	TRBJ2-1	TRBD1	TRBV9	TGTGCCAGCAGCGTTTCCCTCGACAGGGGCAATGAGCAGTTCTTC	CASSVSLDRGNEQFF
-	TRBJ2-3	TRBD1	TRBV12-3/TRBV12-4	TGTGCCATCCGAGGGGGCCGGACAGATACGCAGTATTTT	CAIRGGRTDTQYF
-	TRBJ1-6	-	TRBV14	TGTGCCAGCAGCCAAAACAGGGAGCTGTCGTCCTTCCACTTT	CASSQNRELSSFHF
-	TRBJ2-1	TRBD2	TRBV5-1	TGCGCCAGCAGCTTAGGACTAGCGGGGGGGCTTGCCTACAATGAGCAGTTCTTC	CASSLGLAGGLAYNEQFF
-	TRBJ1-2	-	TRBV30	TGTGCCTGGAGTACTACCCGGCTCTTCTATGGCTACACCTTC	CAWSTTRLFYGYTF
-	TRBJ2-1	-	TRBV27	TGTGCCAGCAGTCCCTCGGGACTGTACAATGAGCAGTTCTTC	CASSPSGLYNEQFF
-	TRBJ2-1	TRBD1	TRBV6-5	TGTGCCAGCCGAGCCTGGACAGGAAGGGATGAGCAGTTCTTC	CASRAWTGRDEQFF
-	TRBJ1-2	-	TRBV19	TGTGCCAGTATGATAGCTGGCTACACCTTC	CASMIAGYTF
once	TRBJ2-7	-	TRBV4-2	TGTGCCAGCAGCCAAGAGCGGGGCTCCTACGAGCAGTACTTC	CASSQERGSYEQYF
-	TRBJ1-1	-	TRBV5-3	TGTGCCAGAAGCTCTTGCGAGAAGAGATGGAACACTGAAGCTTTCTTT	CARSSCEKRWNTEAFF
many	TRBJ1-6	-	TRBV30	TGTGCCTGGAGCGGAGGTTGGGGTCCCCTCCACTTT	CAWSGGWGPLHF
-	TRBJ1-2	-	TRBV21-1	TGTGCCAGCAGCAAATGGGCAGGGAACTATGGCTACACCTTC	CASSKWAGNYGYTF
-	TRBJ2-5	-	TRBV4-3	TGCGCCAGCAGCCAAAACCCCCCGGCAGGGGGACTGCAAGAGACCCAGTACTTC	CASSQNPPAGGLQETQYF